A selection of T cell receptor beta chains follows, all from one sample in a study of T cells expressing NK-cell markers. TCRdb re-analyzed the 5' RACE reads; it lists each CDR3 protein once, without DNA. Recorded here are around 470,000 distinct CDR3 sequences; the top ten clones represent 1.4%. Sequenced input: blood T cells: a sorted CD56 or NKG2C T cell subset, CD4+ or CD8+ T cells, or bulk PBMC T cells (not recorded which). The receptors here all came from a woman between 50 and 59 years old in good health. Each CDR3 is given with its conserved first and last residue.

j_call v_call cdr3_aa
TRBJ2-5 TRBV7-2 CASSLASGSLGQETQYF
TRBJ1-2 TRBV20-1 CSARSTGGFGYTF
TRBJ2-3 TRBV6-2/TRBV6-3 CASIERREDTDTQYF
TRBJ2-5 TRBV5-6 CASSLELVGGETQYF
TRBJ1-2 TRBV20-1 CSARDSYGYTF
TRBJ1-1 TRBV5-1 CASSLRGITEAFF
TRBJ2-1 TRBV11-2 CASSLDSGTSAHNEQFF
TRBJ2-1 TRBV25-1 CASSEPSGSIDEQFF
TRBJ2-1 TRBV24-1 CATSDPGGPNNEQFF
TRBJ2-3 TRBV20-1 CSAREGLAGGRGKDTQYF
TRBJ2-1 TRBV5-6 CASSFIKDRGAVEQFF
TRBJ2-7 TRBV7-8 CASSLGSYRHRRYEQYF
TRBJ2-1 TRBV7-9 CASSLVGSGRGWQFF
TRBJ2-1 TRBV12-5 CASGLGPDILLWNEQFF